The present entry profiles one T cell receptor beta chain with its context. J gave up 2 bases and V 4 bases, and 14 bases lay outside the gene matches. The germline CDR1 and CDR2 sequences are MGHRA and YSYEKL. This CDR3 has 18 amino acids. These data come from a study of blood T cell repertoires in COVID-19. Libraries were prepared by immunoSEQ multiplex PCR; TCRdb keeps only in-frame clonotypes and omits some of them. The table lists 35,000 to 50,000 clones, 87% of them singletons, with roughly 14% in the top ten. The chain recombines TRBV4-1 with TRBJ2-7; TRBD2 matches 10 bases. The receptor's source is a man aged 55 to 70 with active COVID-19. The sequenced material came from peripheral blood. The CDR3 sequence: CASSLKVWTSGSAYEQYF. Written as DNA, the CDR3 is TGCGCCAGCAGCCTCAAGGTATGGACTAGCGGTTCAGCCTACGAGCAGTACTTC.